Sequencing of this T cell receptor (beta chain) was carried out in a study of control samples from healthy donors and cancer patients. Per germline, CDR1 KGHSH and CDR2 LQKENI. V lost 4 bases and J lost 5, with 15 bases in between. The CDR3 consists of 14 residues. The table came from immunoSEQ multiplex PCR; TCRdb's copy has only in-frame clones and leaves some out. This sample has about 130,000 clones, with about 92% found just once. The sequence came from a man aged 45-65 years with head and neck cancer. The sample consisted of PBMCs. This chain links TRBV18 with TRBJ2-7, with a weak D call TRBD2 (5 bases). The CDR3 reads CASSLGIGLDEQYF. CDR3 DNA sequence: TGTGCCAGCTCACTCGGGATAGGCTTGGACGAGCAGTACTTC.